The clone carrying this T cell receptor (beta chain) was seen more than once but under ten times. The data originate from a study of T cells after yellow fever vaccination. Overall study context: CD3, CD45RA, CCR7 and CD95 defined the sorted EM, EMRA, CM and Tscm memory subsets. Study-level results: Booster samples showed a return of most primary-vaccination clones (roughly 96% CD4, 80% to 90% CD8).

V shed 3 bases and J shed 4 bases, with 19 bases lying between them. The CDR3 contains 17 residues. Germline CDR1 and CDR2: SEHNR and FQNEAQ (reference sequence). 5'RACE template switching generated TCR cDNA, adding a universal primer site and UMIs. TCRdb independently ran MiXCR on the 5' RACE reads; one entry per CDR3 protein. This sample yields around 60,000 distinct CDR3 sequences, of which around 6.1% are seen a single time; around 30% belongs to the top ten. This chain uses TRBV7-9 with TRBJ2-1; D could derive from TRBD1 or TRBD2 (6 bases each). The sequencing here drew on PBMCs, either bulk or a sorted T-cell subset (CD4+, CD8+, memory, or dextramer-sorted; not recorded which), taken on the day of the yellow fever booster vaccination. This clonotype originated in a man aged 18 to 35 who received the YFV17D yellow fever vaccine. The CDR3: CASSLPARGPVYNEQFF. CDR3 nucleotides: TGTGCCAGCAGCTTGCCCGCTCGGGGGCCGGTATACAATGAGCAGTTCTTC.